The next 28 T cell receptor beta chains were all read from a single sample in a study of blood T cell repertoires in COVID-19 (dated by TCRdb to 2019 to 2021). Receptors were amplified or captured by the immunoSEQ multiplex PCR assay. TCRdb stores this immuneACCESS table with in-frame sequences only. Part of the clones is absent; in the studies checked, under half of the shortfall reflects unresolved V genes, and no reason is known for the rest. Recorded for this sample are 200,000 to 300,000 clones; about 87% of them occurred a single time. The top ten clonotypes cover around 2.5% of the sample. Sequenced: peripheral blood. Source of these receptors: a woman between 50 and 59 years old with acute or convalescent COVID-19.

The CDR3 bases are TGCGCCAGCAGCCCAGGACTAGCGGGAGGCCATCTCTACGAGCAGTACTTC. Its protein product is CASSPGLAGGHLYEQYF. This rearrangement joins TRBV4-1 to TRBJ2-7, with TRBD2 matching over 14 bases. The CDR3 has 17 residues. V was clipped by 4 bases and J by 3 bases; unmatched bases: 8. CDR1 is MGHRA and CDR2 is YSYEKL in the germline V gene.

V usage is TRBV11-3 and J usage is TRBJ1-5; D not resolved. This CDR3 has 20 residues. Germline CDR1 is SGHNT and CDR2 is YENEEA. The ends were cut back, 1 base at V and 0 bases at J, with 22 bases in the middle. In DNA form, the CDR3 reads TGTGCCAGCAGCTTAGTCCTTCCGGGATTCGTAAATTATAGCAATCAGCCCCAGCATTTT. Translating it yields CASSLVLPGFVNYSNQPQHF.

The rearrangement uses TRBV11-1 and TRBJ2-2; D may be TRBD1 (7 bases). The CDR3 contains 15 residues. V lost 3 bases to trimming and J lost 6 bases, with 14 bases between them. Germline V gene data show CDR1 as SGHAT and CDR2 as FQDESV (reference sequence). The chain's CDR3 is CASSFRQGGAGELFF. CDR3 in DNA: TGTGCCAGCAGCTTTCGACAGGGAGGAGCCGGGGAGCTGTTTTTT. Full variable domain (remainder filled in from reference TRBV11-1 and TRBJ2-2): EAEVAQSPRYKITEKSQAVAFWCDPISGHATLYWYRQILGQGPELLVQFQDESVVDDSQLPKDRFSAERLKGVDSTLKIQPAELGDSAMYLCASSFRQGGAGELFFGEGSRLTVL.

The J gene is TRBJ2-3, the V gene TRBV6-2 or TRBV6-3; 9 nucleotides align to TRBD2. Germline V gives CDR1 MNHEY, CDR2 SVGEGT. Germline trimming cut 2 bases from V and 2 bases from J; bases unmatched to any gene: 8. The length of the CDR3 is 17 residues. Written as DNA, the CDR3 is TGTGCCAGCAGTTACCTCGGGACTAGCCTTATCACAGATACGCAGTATTTT. This encodes CASSYLGTSLITDTQYF.

This rearrangement joins TRBV7-3 to TRBJ1-5; D uncertain. The V end lost 5 bases, the J end lost 6 bases, and 11 bases lay between the germline ends. The CDR3 is made up of 13 amino acids. Germline V CDR1 and CDR2: SGHTA, FQGTGA. The CDR3 bases are TGTGCCAGCAGCCGGAGTCGGGGTCAGCCCCAGCATTTT. The encoded protein is CASSRSRGQPQHF.

DNA of the CDR3: TGTGCCAGCAGCTTAGGCCGGGACAGCTCCTACGAGCAGTACTTC. Translated, it gives CASSLGRDSSYEQYF. The chain has TRBV7-6 and TRBJ2-7; 7 bases align to TRBD1. The CDR3 loop spans 15 amino acids. The germline V gene has CDR1 SGHVS and CDR2 FNYEAQ. V lost 1 base and J lost 0; bases outside the gene matches: 3.

The gene calls are TRBV29-1 and TRBJ1-2; D is unresolved. CDR1 SQVTM and CDR2 ANQGSEA come from the germline V gene. The CDR3 has 17 amino acids. V dropped 6 bases and J dropped 2 bases, with 25 bases sitting between them. CDR3 loop: CSVAHDAGRRDNYGYTF. The CDR3 DNA reads as TGCAGCGTAGCCCACGATGCGGGCAGAAGAGACAACTATGGCTACACCTTC.

The V call is TRBV6-4, the J call TRBJ2-2; tentatively, D is TRBD2 (6 bases). The V and J ends lost 8 bases and 2 bases respectively, with 21 bases between them. CDR3 length equals 17 residues. CDR1 MRHNA and CDR2 SNTAGT come from the germline V gene. DNA of the CDR3: TGTGCCAGCGGGGAAGATGAAGCGGGTATAAACACCGGGGAGCTGTTTTTT. It specifies CASGEDEAGINTGELFF.

The CDR3 bases are TGTGCCAGCAGCTTAGCAGGGCATAATTCACCCCTCCACTTT. Translation gives CASSLAGHNSPLHF. The chain couples TRBV7-3 to TRBJ1-6, with D perhaps matching TRBD1 (5 bases). The ends were cut back, 2 bases at V and 5 bases at J, with 7 bases in the middle. Looked up from germline, CDR1 is SGHTA and CDR2 is FQGTGA. CDR3 length equals 14 residues.

Worth noting for this clone: A junction boundary mismatches the germline segment, possibly from a read error. V gene TRBV5-1 combines with J gene TRBJ2-4; the match to TRBD1 covers 7 bases. CDR1 is SGHRS, CDR2 YFSETQ, per germline. This CDR3 comprises 12 residues. CDR3 sequence reads: CASSFEQGQLDF. CDR3 bases: TGCGCCAGCAGCTTTGAACAGGGACAGCTGGACTTC.

This chain uses TRBV5-5 with TRBJ2-5; the D gene is possibly TRBD1 (5 bases). V lost 5 bases, J lost 2 bases, and 10 bases lay in between. The CDR3 has 13 amino acids. Germline CDR1 reads SGHKS; CDR2 reads YYEKEE (reference sequence). The CDR3 spells CASRFRAQETQYF. Here the CDR3 DNA reads TGTGCCAGCAGGTTCAGGGCTCAAGAGACCCAGTACTTC.

This rearrangement joins TRBV7-3 to TRBJ2-1; the match to TRBD2 covers 13 bases. V was pared by 3 bases and J by 7 bases, with 6 bases of the junction left unmatched. CDR1 and CDR2 (germline): SGHTA, FQGTGA. The CDR3 covers 16 residues. The chain's CDR3 is CASSFTGLAGRNEQFF. The DNA of the CDR3 is TGTGCCAGCAGCTTTACGGGACTAGCGGGACGGAATGAGCAGTTCTTC.

The CDR3 here is CAISENKYEQYF. CDR3 coding DNA: TGTGCCATCAGTGAGAACAAATACGAGCAGTACTTC. The chain combines TRBV10-3 with TRBJ2-7; D is undetermined. The CDR3 contains 12 residues. V was clipped by 2 bases and J by 4 bases, with 6 bases between them. Germline CDR1 ENHRY, CDR2 SYGVKD.

The chain employs TRBV19 and TRBJ2-7; D is uncertain. Germline V gives CDR1 LNHDA, CDR2 SQIVND (reference sequence). The germline V and J ends were trimmed by 4 bases and 2 bases, with 24 bases remaining between them. This CDR3 is 18 amino acids long. CDR3 residues: CASSTTIAKVAEPYEQYF. As DNA, the CDR3 is TGTGCCAGTAGTACCACTATCGCCAAGGTGGCGGAGCCCTACGAGCAGTACTTC.

CDR3 coding DNA: TGTGCCAGCAGCTTCGCAGGGGTTAATGAAAAACTGTTTTTT. It translates to CASSFAGVNEKLFF. The rearrangement uses TRBV5-4 and TRBJ1-4, with a tentative D call TRBD1 (6 bases). CDR1 is SGHNT and CDR2 is YYREEE in the germline V gene (reference sequence). The ends were cut back, 2 bases at V and 4 bases at J, with 9 bases in the middle. The CDR3 totals 14 residues.

The genes are TRBV24-1 and TRBJ1-2; D gene unclear. The V and J ends lost 3 bases and 4 bases respectively, with 5 bases between them. This CDR3 spans 12 amino acids. Germline V gene data show CDR1 as KGHDR and CDR2 as SFDVKD. Written as DNA, the CDR3 is TGTGCCACCAGTGATCACAGCTATGGCTACACCTTC. It codes for CATSDHSYGYTF.

V usage is TRBV3-1 (or the pseudogene TRBV3-2) and J usage is TRBJ2-1; TRBD2 matches at 11 bases. This CDR3 is 17 amino acids long. With V trimmed by 4 bases and J by 6 bases, 11 bases remained unmatched. The germline CDR1 and CDR2 sequences are LGHDT and YNNKEL (reference sequence). The CDR3 bases are TGTGCCAGCAGCCCCTACCTAGCGGGAGGTATTGGCAATGAGCAGTTCTTC. As protein: CASSPYLAGGIGNEQFF.

The V call is TRBV5-6, the J call TRBJ2-6, with TRBD1 as a possible D gene (5 bases). V was shortened by 4 bases and J by 0 bases, with 17 bases between the two germline ends. CDR3 length equals 18 residues. From germline, CDR1 is SGHDT and CDR2 YYEEEE. For the CDR3, the DNA is TGTGCCAGCAGCCCGTACGTAGGGGCCCTCTCTGGGGCCAACGTCCTGACTTTC. It specifies CASSPYVGALSGANVLTF.

The J gene is TRBJ1-3, the V gene TRBV28, with D perhaps matching TRBD1 (6 bases). Germline CDR1 reads MDHEN; CDR2 reads SYDVKM. V lost 5 bases, J lost 4 bases, and 18 bases lay in between. The CDR3 consists of 16 residues. CDR3 sequence: CASSRPLRQDGNTIYF. The CDR3 DNA follows: TGTGCCAGCAGTCGACCCCTCCGACAGGACGGAAACACCATATATTTT. Variable domain in full (rest from reference TRBV28 and TRBJ1-3): DVKVTQSSRYLVKRTGEKVFLECVQDMDHENMFWYRQDPGLGLRLIYFSYDVKMKEKGDIPEGYSVSREKKERFSLILESASTNQTSMYLCASSRPLRQDGNTIYFGEGSWLTVV.

This clone was observed a single time. J is TRBJ2-5 and V is TRBV9, with 9 bases aligning to TRBD2. CDR3 length equals 14 residues. CDR1 is SGDLS and CDR2 is YYNGEE in the germline V gene. Trimming took 8 bases from V and 3 from J; bases not matched to a gene: 8. Written as DNA, the CDR3 is TGTGCCAGTGGATCAAGCGGGGGGAAAGAGACCCAGTACTTC. Translation: CASGSSGGKETQYF.

The rearrangement joins TRBV7-6 to TRBJ1-1; 7 bases fit TRBD1. V lost 5 bases to trimming and J lost 0 bases; unmatched junction nucleotides: 9. CDR3 length equals 16 residues. In germline, CDR1 is SGHVS, CDR2 FNYEAQ. This CDR3 is CASSRPGGSLNTEAFF. CDR3 DNA sequence: TGTGCCAGCAGCCGCCCAGGGGGTAGCTTGAACACTGAAGCTTTCTTT. Based on the CDR3 plus reference TRBV7-6 and TRBJ1-1, the full variable domain is GAGVSQSPRYKVTKRGQDVALRCDPISGHVSLYWYRQALGQGPEFLTYFNYEAQQDKSGLPNDRFSAERPEGSISTLTIQRTEQRDSAMYRCASSRPGGSLNTEAFFGQGTRLTVV.

The genes are TRBV5-4 and TRBJ2-2; TRBD2 agrees at 12 bases. Per the germline V gene, CDR1 is SGHNT and CDR2 is YYREEE (reference sequence). The CDR3 is 16 amino acids. The V and J ends lost 4 bases and 6 bases, in that order; junction bases with no gene match: 7. CDR3 DNA: TGTGCCAGCAGCCGGCTAGCGGGAGGGCTTCCCGGGGAGCTGTTTTTT. Protein: CASSRLAGGLPGELFF.

CDR3 in amino acids: CASSWDNNQPQHF. The CDR3 DNA reads TGTGCCAGCAGCTGGGACAACAATCAGCCCCAGCATTTT. The chain has TRBV5-4 and TRBJ1-5, with D maybe TRBD1 (6 bases). V lost 3 bases and J lost 3, with 7 bases in between. CDR3 size: 13 residues. In germline, CDR1 is SGHNT, CDR2 YYREEE (reference sequence).

This chain uses TRBV6-6 with TRBJ2-7, with D possibly being TRBD1 (6 bases). V lost 6 bases to trimming and J lost 6 bases, with 27 bases between them. This CDR3 comprises 17 residues. Germline V gives CDR1 MNHNY, CDR2 SVGAGI (reference sequence). The CDR3 region is CASSRTLPGHGIGEQYF. DNA of the CDR3: TGTGCCAGCAGCCGAACGCTCCCGGGACATGGAATTGGCGAGCAGTACTTC.

The V and J genes are TRBV7-2 and TRBJ2-2, with D hard to call. The CDR3 has 13 amino acids. Looked up from germline, CDR1 is SGHTA and CDR2 is FQGNSA. V was cut by 6 bases and J by 5 bases, with 10 bases left in between. As DNA, the CDR3 is TGTGCCAGCAGTATAGTTCTTACCGGGGAGCTGTTTTTT. Translation gives CASSIVLTGELFF.

As regards this clone: Other DNA sequences in this sample translate to the same CDR3. The chain recombines TRBV28 with TRBJ2-7, with TRBD2 matching 8 bases. The CDR3 spans 13 residues. The germline CDR1 and CDR2 sequences are MDHEN and SYDVKM. Trimming took 3 bases from V and 3 from J; bases not matched to a gene: 1. The CDR3: CASSFSGSYEQYF. CDR3 sequence (DNA): TGTGCCAGCAGTTTCAGCGGGAGCTACGAGCAGTACTTC.

J is TRBJ2-1 and V is TRBV25-1; 9 bases line up with TRBD2. The junction had 7 bases not matched to a gene; V was cut back by 5 bases and J by 2 bases. The germline V gene has CDR1 MGHDK and CDR2 SYGVNS. The CDR3 spans 16 residues. Written as DNA, the CDR3 is TGTGCCAGCAGTTGGAAGCGGGAGGTCACCTACAATGAGCAGTTCTTC. It codes for CASSWKREVTYNEQFF.

The chain carries TRBV7-9 and TRBJ1-6; tentative D call: TRBD1 (6 bases). Trimming took off 5 bases at V and 10 bases at J, with 18 bases between the two ends. Germline V gene sequence: CDR1 SEHNR, CDR2 FQNEAQ (reference sequence). The CDR3 is 15 amino acids. CDR3 protein: CASSQSGGAGSPLHF. The CDR3 DNA sequence: TGTGCCAGCAGCCAGTCGGGGGGGGCTGGATCACCCCTCCACTTT.